The clone carrying this TCR beta chain was counted between two and nine times. The sample is drawn from a study of T cells in localized non-small cell lung cancer. Sequenced by immunoSEQ multiplex PCR; TCRdb stores in-frame clones only, minus some. The sample gives tens of thousands of clones, about 83% of which show up once; 6% to 8% is in the top ten. The origin of this receptor is a man aged 35 to 69 with stage II lung adenocarcinoma. The sample consisted of PBMCs, taken before any cancer treatment.

Here the CDR3 DNA reads TGTGCCAGCAGTTTCGGGACAGGGAATCAGCCCCAGCATTTT. Its protein is CASSFGTGNQPQHF. The gene calls are TRBV28 and TRBJ1-5; 9 bases agree with TRBD1. Germline V gene sequence: CDR1 MDHEN, CDR2 SYDVKM. The CDR3 contains 14 residues. J gave up 4 bases and V 3 bases, and 1 base lay outside the gene matches.